The present TCR beta chain was sequenced within a study of T cells in localized non-small cell lung cancer. The sample holds one count of this clone. CDR1 is MRHNA, CDR2 SNTAGT, per germline. Trimming took 7 bases from V and 8 from J; bases not matched to a gene: 9. This CDR3 is built from 16 residues. Measured with immunoSEQ multiplex PCR; TCRdb has only the in-frame clones, and not every one. The sample yields about 51,000 clones, around 86% seen once. The clonotype originates from a man between 40 and 70 years old with stage III lung adenocarcinoma. The chain links TRBV6-4 to TRBJ2-1, with 15 positions matching TRBD2. Sequencing used peripheral blood mononuclear cells, obtained before any cancer treatment. DNA of the CDR3: TGTGCCAGCAAAAGGACTAGCGGGGGGGAAGTTGATGAGCAGTTCTTC. Protein sequence: CASKRTSGGEVDEQFF.